This TCR beta chain was sequenced for a study of blood T cell repertoires in COVID-19. Study as a whole: Material from acute and convalescent COVID-19 was sourced from the United States, Italy and Spain. PBMCs, B-cell-depleted T cells, or T cells were the source of the cDNA or gDNA that made up the material.

Per the original data handling: Counts of nucleated cells, estimated from reference gene primer amplification, were obtained. Data came from immunoSEQ multiplex PCR; TCRdb stores just in-frame clones and leaves some out. That table is the source of V, J and clone size, and D and trimming were worked out from the DNA. Of over 200,000 clones in the sample, about 91% were seen once. The CDR3 is made up of 13 amino acids. CDR1 is SGHRS and CDR2 is YFSETQ in the germline V gene. Unmatched junction bases numbered 3, after V lost 4 bases and J lost 4 bases. This receptor was identified in a man aged 18 to 30 with active or convalescent COVID-19. Sequencing was carried out using peripheral blood. This rearrangement joins TRBV5-1 to TRBJ1-1; 8 bases fit TRBD1. CDR3 nucleotides: TGCGCCAGCAGCACAGGACAGGGCACTGAAGCTTTCTTT. Translation: CASSTGQGTEAFF. Combining the CDR3 with reference TRBV5-1 and TRBJ1-1 gives the whole variable domain KAGVTQTPRYLIKTRGQQVTLSCSPISGHRSVSWYQQTPGQGLQFLFEYFSETQRNKGNFPGRFSGRQFSNSRSEMNVSTLELGDSALYLCASSTGQGTEAFFGQGTRLTVV.